This TCR beta chain was profiled in a study of blood T cell repertoires in COVID-19. Germline CDR1 is MRHNA and CDR2 is SNTAGT. V shed 0 bases and J 2 bases; nucleotides not matched to a gene: 3. CDR3 length: 16 residues. TCRdb's table, derived via immunoSEQ multiplex PCR, lists solely in-frame clones and lacks some. Here the sample spans tens of thousands of clones, over 75% being singletons. The origin of this receptor is a man in his sixties or seventies in a cohort sampled during active COVID-19. This chain joins TRBV6-4 and TRBJ2-3, with 9 nucleotides matching TRBD2. The source material was peripheral blood. The CDR3 sequence is CASSDSSSGDTDTQYF. DNA of the CDR3: TGTGCCAGCAGTGACTCCTCTAGCGGGGACACAGATACGCAGTATTTT.